A selection of T cell receptor beta chains follows, all from one sample in a study of cytomegalovirus exposure and HLA in healthy donors. Libraries were prepared by immunoSEQ multiplex PCR; TCRdb keeps only in-frame clonotypes and omits some of them. The sample shows over 200,000 clones, roughly 88% of them seen only once. Sequenced: PBMCs. Receptor source: a woman between 18 and 30 years old in good health and CMV-seronegative. CDR3s include the opening cysteine and the closing phenylalanine or tryptophan. A D gene is named only where the DNA matches it firmly. Clone sizes are given selectively: once, few, many, or a class where the clone is expanded.

CASSGGLAGVNTQYF	TGTGCCAGCAGCGGGGGACTAGCGGGAGTGAATACGCAGTATTTT	TRBD2	-	TRBV9	TRBJ2-3
CASSTRLAGGYNNEQFF	TGTGCCAGCAGCACCCGCCTAGCGGGAGGCTATAACAATGAGCAGTTCTTC	TRBD2	-	TRBV7-2	TRBJ2-1
CASSGQGPEAFF	TGCGCCAGCAGCGGACAGGGCCCTGAAGCTTTCTTT	TRBD1	-	TRBV10-1	TRBJ1-1
CASSLGLSSTDTQYF	TGTGCCAGCAGCTTGGGACTTTCCAGCACAGATACGCAGTATTTT	-	-	TRBV5-6	TRBJ2-3
CSVELRERDYEQYF	TGCAGCGTTGAATTGCGGGAGAGAGACTACGAGCAGTACTTC	TRBD2	-	TRBV29-1	TRBJ2-7
CASSSELAGDTQYF	TGTGCCAGCAGTTCCGAACTAGCGGGAGATACGCAGTATTTT	TRBD2	-	TRBV27	TRBJ2-3
CASSEGGGEAFF	TGTGCCAGCAGTGAGGGCGGGGGAGAAGCTTTCTTT	-	-	TRBV2	TRBJ1-1
CASSPLALKETQYF	TGCGCCAGCAGCCCTCTAGCGTTGAAAGAGACCCAGTACTTC	-	-	TRBV10-2	TRBJ2-5
CSVLAAASSYNEQFF	TGCAGCGTTCTAGCGGCGGCGAGCTCCTACAATGAGCAGTTCTTC	TRBD2	-	TRBV29-1	TRBJ2-1
CASSLRTGVNEKLFF	TGTGCCAGCAGCTTGCGGACAGGGGTGAATGAAAAACTGTTTTTT	TRBD1	-	TRBV5-6	TRBJ1-4
CSVEDRRDTQYF	TGCAGCGTTGAAGATCGCAGAGATACGCAGTATTTT	-	-	TRBV29-1	TRBJ2-3
CASSPGGGGRYNEQFF	TGCGCCAGCAGCCCCGGTGGGGGAGGGCGGTACAATGAGCAGTTCTTC	TRBD2	-	TRBV5-1	TRBJ2-1
CASSILGQSSTDTQYF	TGCGCCAGCAGTATCTTGGGACAGTCTAGCACAGATACGCAGTATTTT	TRBD1	-	TRBV10-2	TRBJ2-3
CASSQVFRMDTEAFF	TGCGCCAGCAGCCAAGTATTTAGAATGGACACTGAAGCTTTCTTT	-	-	TRBV4-1	TRBJ1-1
CASRGTGPSQPQHF	TGTGCCAGCAGGGGGACAGGGCCCTCACAGCCCCAGCATTTT	TRBD1	-	TRBV2	TRBJ1-5
CASSFGTGRYSSGNTIYF	TGTGCCAGCAGCTTCGGGACAGGCCGGTATAGTAGTGGAAACACCATATATTTT	TRBD1	-	TRBV14	TRBJ1-3
CASSLKKQGADGYTF	TGTGCCAGCAGCTTGAAGAAACAGGGGGCAGATGGCTACACCTTC	TRBD1	-	TRBV5-4	TRBJ1-2
CASTVNGGTQYF	TGTGCCAGCACCGTCAACGGCGGGACCCAGTACTTC	-	once	TRBV5-6	TRBJ2-5
CASSKDREAGPQHF	TGTGCCAGCAGCAAGGACAGGGAGGCTGGGCCCCAGCATTTT	TRBD1	few	TRBV5-4	TRBJ1-5
CASSPVAAHEQYF	TGTGCCAGCTCACCGGTGGCCGCCCACGAGCAGTACTTC	-	-	TRBV18	TRBJ2-7
CASSPGSIENEKLFF	TGCGCCAGCAGCCCCGGGTCTATCGAAAATGAAAAACTGTTTTTT	-	-	TRBV4-1	TRBJ1-4
CASSLTGDRGLKTGNTIYF	TGTGCTAGCAGCTTAACGGGGGACAGGGGGCTAAAGACTGGAAACACCATATATTTT	TRBD1	-	TRBV7-7	TRBJ1-3